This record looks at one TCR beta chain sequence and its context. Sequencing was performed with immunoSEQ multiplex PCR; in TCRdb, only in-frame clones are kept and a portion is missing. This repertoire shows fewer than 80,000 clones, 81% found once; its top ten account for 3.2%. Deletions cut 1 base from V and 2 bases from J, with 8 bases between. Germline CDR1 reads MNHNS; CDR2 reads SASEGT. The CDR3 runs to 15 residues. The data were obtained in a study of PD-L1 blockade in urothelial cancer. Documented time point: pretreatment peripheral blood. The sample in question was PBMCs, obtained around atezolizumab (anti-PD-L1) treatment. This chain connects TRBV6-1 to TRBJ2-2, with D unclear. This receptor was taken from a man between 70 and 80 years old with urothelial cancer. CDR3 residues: CASSEVAVNTGELFF. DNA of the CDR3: TGTGCCAGCAGTGAAGTGGCGGTTAACACCGGGGAGCTGTTTTTT.